The rows below give T cell receptor beta chains drawn from one sample of a study of blood T cells in healthy people across ages. TCRdb re-derived calls from the 5' RACE reads in MiXCR, one entry per CDR3 protein. The data show hundreds of thousands of distinct CDR3 sequences, about 30% seen once. Input material: blood. These receptors came from a woman older than 75 in good health. Both conserved end residues are part of each CDR3. The D gene is left open where the match is weak. Clone size is given for some rows only: seen once, a few or many times, or a class if the clone is expanded.

>TRBV12-3/TRBV12-4|TRBJ1-5|-|-
CASSLGVGQLGNQPQHF
TGTGCCAGCAGTTTAGGCGTCGGACAATTGGGCAATCAGCCCCAGCATTTT
>TRBV5-1|TRBJ2-3|many|TRBD2
CASSPWSGGTDTQYF
TGCGCCAGCAGCCCCTGGAGCGGGGGGACAGATACGCAGTATTTT
>TRBV7-9|TRBJ1-5|-|-
CASSLGTGTRDQPQHF
TGTGCCAGCAGCTTGGGTACCGGGACAAGGGACCAGCCCCAGCATTTT
>TRBV28|TRBJ2-1|many|-
CASSKGSWGNNEQFF
TGTGCCAGCAGCAAGGGCTCGTGGGGGAACAATGAGCAGTTCTTC
>TRBV9|TRBJ2-3|few|-
CAGSVGSALTTDTQYF
TGTGCCGGCAGCGTAGGGTCAGCGTTAACCACAGATACGCAGTATTTT
>TRBV6-1|TRBJ1-5|-|TRBD1
CASSQGDSNQPQHF
TGTGCCAGCAGCCAGGGGGACAGCAATCAGCCCCAGCATTTT
>TRBV30|TRBJ1-6|-|-
CAWSGNSPLHF
TGTGCCTGGAGTGGGAATTCACCCCTCCACTTT
>TRBV20-1|TRBJ2-7|many|-
CSARGFDEQYF
TGCAGTGCTAGAGGCTTCGACGAGCAGTACTTC
>TRBV20-1|TRBJ2-7|-|-
CSARIQAGWEQYF
TGCAGTGCTAGAATCCAGGCCGGGTGGGAGCAGTACTTC
>TRBV3-1|TRBJ1-1|few|-
CASSQPQAEAFF
TGTGCCAGCAGCCAACCCCAGGCTGAAGCTTTCTTT
>TRBV6-5|TRBJ1-4|-|-
CASSPMGINEKLFF
TGTGCCAGCAGCCCGATGGGGATAAATGAAAAACTGTTTTTT
>TRBV7-9|TRBJ1-6|once|TRBD1
CASSFFRGQGVSPLHF
TGTGCCAGCAGCTTCTTTAGGGGACAGGGAGTCTCACCCCTCCACTTT
>TRBV19|TRBJ1-5|-|-
CASSITVFSNQPQHF
TGTGCCAGTAGTATCACAGTTTTTAGCAATCAGCCCCAGCATTTT
>TRBV4-1|TRBJ1-5|many|TRBD1
CASSFQGASNQPQHF
TGCGCCAGCAGCTTTCAGGGGGCTAGCAATCAGCCCCAGCATTTT
>TRBV7-3|TRBJ2-1|-|-
CASSPDSGNLYNEQFF
TGTGCCAGCAGCCCGGACAGCGGGAATCTATACAATGAGCAGTTCTTC
>TRBV6-6|TRBJ1-2|many|TRBD1
CASSYPGQRDYGYTF
TGTGCCAGCAGTTACCCGGGACAGCGAGACTATGGCTACACCTTC
>TRBV2|TRBJ2-1|many|-
CASSEDGQFF
TGTGCCAGCAGTGAAGACGGGCAGTTCTTC
>TRBV7-9|TRBJ1-1|many|-
CASSSGSQMNTEAFF
TGTGCCAGCAGCTCGGGCAGCCAGATGAACACTGAAGCTTTCTTT
>TRBV2|TRBJ2-7|many|TRBD2
CASSGGGEQSLYEQYF
TGTGCCAGCAGTGGCGGGGGGGAACAGAGCCTGTACGAGCAGTACTTC
>TRBV2|TRBJ1-5|few|-
CASRQLGNQPQHF
TGTGCCAGCAGACAGTTGGGCAATCAGCCCCAGCATTTT
>TRBV5-6|TRBJ1-2|-|-
CASSFRGLQLANYGYTF
TGTGCCAGCAGCTTCAGGGGCCTCCAGTTAGCTAACTATGGCTACACCTTC
>TRBV9|TRBJ1-2|many|TRBD1
CASSEYERTGSGDYGYTF
TGTGCCAGCAGCGAGTACGAACGGACAGGGAGTGGTGACTATGGCTACACCTTC
>TRBV20-1|TRBJ1-1|-|TRBD1
CSAQGTGAGEYSEAFF
TGCAGTGCTCAAGGCACAGGGGCTGGGGAATATAGTGAAGCTTTCTTT
>TRBV5-1|TRBJ2-3|many|-
CASSLYAGTGDTQYF
TGCGCCAGCAGCTTGTATGCGGGTACTGGAGATACGCAGTATTTT
>TRBV6-5|TRBJ2-7|many|-
CASSYSIASSYEQYF
TGTGCCAGCAGTTACTCTATCGCGAGCTCCTACGAGCAGTACTTC
>TRBV12-3/TRBV12-4|TRBJ2-7|many|TRBD2
CASTPSAGTLNEQYF
TGTGCCAGCACCCCTTCAGCGGGGACCCTCAACGAGCAGTACTTC
>TRBV3-1|TRBJ1-2|-|-
CASTLRNYGYTF
TGTGCCAGCACATTGAGGAACTATGGCTACACCTTC
>TRBV7-2|TRBJ2-5|many|TRBD1
CASSLGGDRAETQYF
TGTGCCAGCAGCTTAGGGGGGGACAGGGCGGAGACCCAGTACTTC
>TRBV30|TRBJ2-1|many|-
CAWSEDYSQSEQFF
TGTGCCTGGAGTGAGGACTATTCACAGAGTGAGCAGTTCTTC
>TRBV10-3|TRBJ2-1|many|-
CATRDLARVSYNEQFF
TGTGCCACCCGGGACTTAGCGAGAGTCTCCTACAATGAGCAGTTCTTC
>TRBV28|TRBJ1-4|-|-
CASRVQGFNEKLFF
TGTGCCAGCAGAGTACAGGGCTTTAATGAAAAACTGTTTTTT
>TRBV11-2|TRBJ2-1|many|-
CASSLLTSYPFF
TGTGCCAGCAGCTTATTAACTAGTTATCCGTTCTTC
>TRBV27|TRBJ1-2|-|TRBD1
CASNPGQGASGYTF
TGTGCCAGCAATCCGGGACAGGGGGCAAGTGGCTACACCTTC
>TRBV6-5|TRBJ2-7|few|-
CASSYQGPQTYEQYF
TGTGCCAGCAGTTACCAAGGACCGCAAACCTACGAGCAGTACTTC
>TRBV3-1|TRBJ1-1|few|-
CASSQRTDNTEAFF
TGTGCCAGCAGCCAACGGACAGACAACACTGAAGCTTTCTTT
>TRBV12-5|TRBJ1-6|-|-
CASGLSSRSGSVNSPLHF
TGTGCTAGTGGTTTGTCTTCCCGGTCCGGTTCGGTGAATTCACCCCTCCACTTT
>TRBV20-1|TRBJ2-7|-|-
CSARVEGDTFYEQYF
TGCAGTGCTAGAGTAGAGGGGGACACCTTCTACGAGCAGTACTTC
>TRBV7-2|TRBJ2-1|many|-
CASSLGGHPTPYNEQFF
TGTGCCAGCAGCTTAGGAGGACACCCGACCCCCTACAATGAGCAGTTCTTC
>TRBV6-2/TRBV6-3|TRBJ1-1|many|-
CASSYVGGNTEAFF
TGTGCCAGCAGCTACGTTGGGGGGAACACTGAAGCTTTCTTT
>TRBV9|TRBJ2-1|-|TRBD2
CASSALALARGSHEQFF
TGTGCCAGCAGCGCATTGGCACTAGCGAGGGGTTCTCATGAGCAGTTCTTC
>TRBV29-1|TRBJ2-2|many|TRBD1
CSVRDREHTGELFF
TGCAGCGTTAGGGACAGGGAACACACCGGGGAGCTGTTTTTT
>TRBV29-1|TRBJ2-7|-|TRBD1
CSVEGDRSYEQYF
TGCAGCGTTGAAGGGGACAGATCCTACGAGCAGTACTTC
>TRBV3-1|TRBJ1-1|-|-
CASSQVGRNTEAFF
TGTGCCAGCAGCCAGGTGGGCAGGAACACTGAAGCTTTCTTT